What follows are 24 T cell receptor beta chains derived from one specimen sequenced in a study of cytomegalovirus exposure and HLA in healthy donors. The primer mix had 60 Vbeta and 13 Jbeta primers. Sequencing was performed with immunoSEQ multiplex PCR; in TCRdb, only in-frame clones are kept and a portion is missing. This sample has some 130,000 clones, with around 81% found just once. Specimen: PBMCs. These TCRs come from a woman between 50 and 59 years old in good health and CMV-seronegative.

This clone showed up just a few times. The CDR3 loop reads CASSSGTGDNQPQHF. DNA for the CDR3: TGCGCCAGCAGCTCCGGGACAGGAGACAATCAGCCCCAGCATTTT. The chain employs TRBV5-1 and TRBJ1-5; TRBD1 aligns across 8 bases. Germline values: CDR1 SGHRS, CDR2 YFSETQ. The CDR3 is 15 amino acids. With V trimmed by 3 bases and J by 3 bases, 5 bases remained unmatched.

The chain couples TRBV27 to TRBJ2-1, with D tentatively TRBD1 (8 bases). Deletions cut 4 bases from V and 9 bases from J, with 10 bases between. The V gene's germline CDR1 is MNHEY and CDR2 SMNVEV (reference sequence). The CDR3 loop spans 12 amino acids. The CDR3 DNA reads as TGTGCCAGCAGTTACAGGGGGGGTGAGCAGTTCTTC. Encoded protein: CASSYRGGEQFF.

The chain recombines TRBV6-5 with TRBJ1-2; weak D call: TRBD1 (5 bases). Trimming pared 5 bases from V and 5 bases from J, leaving 9 bases between. The V gene's germline CDR1 is MNHEY and CDR2 SVGAGI. There are 12 residues in the CDR3. The CDR3 DNA is TGTGCCAGCAGTCCTGGACAATATGGCTACACCTTC. Protein: CASSPGQYGYTF.

The chain joins TRBV18 to TRBJ2-1, with 8 bases identical to TRBD2. The V gene's germline CDR1 is KGHSH and CDR2 LQKENI. V lost 0 bases, J lost 4 bases, and 2 bases stayed unmatched. This CDR3 comprises 15 residues. The CDR3: CASSPPSSGYNEQFF. The CDR3 DNA is TGTGCCAGCTCACCACCGTCTAGCGGGTACAATGAGCAGTTCTTC.

Only a few counts were recorded for this clone. This rearrangement joins TRBV6-5 to TRBJ2-3; possibly TRBD1 for D (6 bases). Per germline, CDR1 MNHEY and CDR2 SVGAGI. The CDR3 is 14 amino acids. Trimming removed 7 bases at V and 5 bases at J, with 16 bases between. The CDR3 region is CASTQWGPEDTQYF. In nucleotides, the CDR3 is TGTGCCAGCACCCAGTGGGGGCCGGAAGATACGCAGTATTTT.

The chain joins TRBV11-2 to TRBJ2-1, with 11 positions matching TRBD2. Trimming at V came to 0 bases and at J to 8 bases, leaving 6 bases not matched to a gene. This CDR3 is built from 16 residues. CDR1 and CDR2 from the germline V gene are SGHAT and FQNNGV. The CDR3 DNA follows: TGTGCCAGCAGCTTAGAAGCTAGCGGGAGGTTGTATGAGCAGTTCTTC. It codes for CASSLEASGRLYEQFF.

This clone was detected only once. This chain connects TRBV30 to TRBJ1-4; no clear D gene. V lost 3 bases, J lost 7 bases, and 15 bases lay in between. Germline CDR1 and CDR2: GTSNPN and SVGIG (reference sequence). This CDR3 spans 14 amino acids. The CDR3 spells CAWRGIGRGEKLFF. In DNA form, the CDR3 reads TGTGCCTGGAGGGGCATCGGGCGGGGTGAAAAACTGTTTTTT. Drawing the rest from reference TRBV30 and TRBJ1-4, the complete variable domain is SQTIHQWPATLVQPVGSPLSLECTVEGTSNPNLYWYRQAAGRGLQLLFYSVGIGQISSEVPQNLSASRPQDRQFILSSKKLLLSDSGFYLCAWRGIGRGEKLFFGSGTQLSVL.

The rearrangement uses TRBV29-1 and TRBJ2-1; tentative D call: TRBD2 (6 bases). Germline V gives CDR1 SQVTM, CDR2 ANQGSEA. Trimming pared 3 bases from V and 1 base from J, leaving 22 bases between. This CDR3 spans 18 amino acids. CDR3 protein: CSVDAPVIGGGSYNEQFF. DNA for the CDR3: TGCAGCGTTGATGCCCCCGTAATAGGAGGAGGGTCCTACAATGAGCAGTTCTTC.

This clone was counted a single time. One end of the junction fails to match germline, which may point to a read error. The sample contains more than one DNA sequence encoding this CDR3. The chain has TRBV28 and TRBJ1-4; tentative D call: TRBD1 (5 bases). This CDR3 is 18 amino acids long. Germline V gives CDR1 MDHEN, CDR2 SYDVKM. Written as DNA, the CDR3 is TGTGCCAGCAGCCCCCTCGGGGGGGACGAGATAACTAATGAAAAACTGTTTTTC. This gives the protein CASSPLGGDEITNEKLFF.

This chain joins TRBV4-2 and TRBJ2-3, with TRBD2 matching over 9 bases. The CDR3 length is 18 residues. The V gene end was trimmed by 0 bases and the J gene end by 0 bases; junction bases not matched to a gene: 7. Per germline, CDR1 LGHNA and CDR2 YNFKEQ. The CDR3 DNA follows: TGTGCCAGCAGCCAAGAGGCGGGAGGGGAAAATAGCACAGATACGCAGTATTTT. Translation: CASSQEAGGENSTDTQYF.

The chain employs TRBV10-1 and TRBJ2-7, with D tentatively TRBD2 (6 bases). Trimming cost V 6 bases and J 3 bases, with 15 bases left between them. CDR3 size: 14 residues. Per the germline V gene, CDR1 is WNHNN and CDR2 is SYGVQD (reference sequence). In DNA form, the CDR3 reads TGCGCCAGCAGAACCCGGGACTGTTACTACGAGCAGTACTTC. It yields the protein CASRTRDCYYEQYF.

This clone was recorded only once. The V and J genes are TRBV4-2 and TRBJ2-1; 12 positions agree with TRBD1. Germline V gives CDR1 LGHNA, CDR2 YNFKEQ. The J segment lost 7 bases and the V segment lost 0 bases, leaving 10 bases of the junction unmatched. The CDR3 is made up of 18 amino acids. CDR3 bases: TGTGCCAGCAGCCAAGACCCACCGGGACAGGGGGCTGTAAATGAGCAGTTCTTC. It encodes CASSQDPPGQGAVNEQFF.

V is TRBV15 and J is TRBJ2-6, with 8 bases matching TRBD1. In germline, CDR1 is LNHNV, CDR2 YYDKDF (reference sequence). The CDR3 extends over 16 amino acids. The V and J ends lost 5 bases and 2 bases, in that order; junction bases with no gene match: 5. CDR3 DNA sequence: TGTGCCACCAGCGGAAGACAGGGGACTGGGGCCAACGTCCTGACTTTC. This gives the protein CATSGRQGTGANVLTF.

The rearrangement joins TRBV21-1 to TRBJ2-3; the table gives TRBD1 as D, unverified against the DNA. TRBV21-1 is a documented pseudogene. The CDR3 has 16 amino acids. CDR3 DNA: TGTGCCAGCAGCAAAGCGCTACCCAGGGGAACAGATACGCAGTATTTT. Protein sequence: CASSKALPRGTDTQYF.

In this sample, this clone turned up a few times. This chain joins TRBV6-5 and TRBJ1-3; 7 positions agree with TRBD1. Trimming took 10 bases from V and 0 from J; bases not matched to a gene: 9. Germline-derived CDR1 and CDR2 are MNHEY and SVGAGI. The CDR3 contains 15 residues. The CDR3 sequence: CATQQGGFSGNTIYF. DNA of the CDR3: TGTGCCACACAGCAGGGGGGTTTCTCTGGAAACACCATATATTTT.

The J gene is TRBJ2-3, the V gene TRBV5-1; TRBD2 is a possible D gene (5 bases). The CDR3 runs to 14 residues. Trimming left V 2 bases short and J 5 bases short, with 12 bases between. The germline V gene encodes CDR1 SGHRS and CDR2 YFSETQ. CDR3 nucleotide sequence: TGCGCCAGCAGCTTTACGGGGTTCCGAGATACGCAGTATTTT. It is translated as CASSFTGFRDTQYF.

This clone was picked up a small number of times. The chain recombines TRBV29-1 with TRBJ2-5; 9 nucleotides agree with TRBD1. The better agreement between TRBJ2-7 and the DNA end casts doubt on the J call. Looked up from germline, CDR1 is SQVTM and CDR2 is ANQGSEA. CDR3 size: 14 residues. The CDR3 is CSAATSGQGNEQYF. The CDR3 DNA follows: TGCAGCGCCGCGACGTCCGGACAGGGGAACGAGCAGTACTTC.

The J gene is TRBJ2-3, the V gene TRBV7-2, with 10 bases aligning to TRBD2. The V segment lost 7 bases and the J segment 11 bases; nucleotides outside the gene matches: 18. The CDR3 spans 16 residues. The germline CDR1 and CDR2 sequences are SGHTA and FQGNSA. Written as DNA, the CDR3 is TGTGCCAGCACCCTAGGCCGGTCTAGCGGGAGAACGGGGCAGTATTTT. This translates into CASTLGRSSGRTGQYF. Supplemented by reference TRBV7-2 and TRBJ2-3, the full variable domain reads GAGVSQSPSNKVTEKGKDVELRCDPISGHTALYWYRQSLGQGLEFLIYFQGNSAPDKSGLPSDRFSAERTGGSVSTLTIQRTQQEDSAVYLCASTLGRSSGRTGQYFGPGTRLTVL.

The V gene is TRBV7-9, the J gene TRBJ1-1; 7 bases agree with TRBD1. CDR3 length: 15 residues. V lost 8 bases and J lost 5; bases outside the gene matches: 14. CDR1 and CDR2 (germline): SEHNR, FQNEAQ (reference sequence). CDR3 sequence: CASAWGQGVWTEAFF. The DNA for the CDR3 is TGTGCCAGCGCCTGGGGCCAGGGGGTTTGGACTGAAGCTTTCTTT.

The rearrangement uses TRBV19 and TRBJ2-5; tentatively, D is TRBD2 (5 bases). CDR1 is LNHDA and CDR2 is SQIVND in the germline V gene (reference sequence). The CDR3 consists of 14 residues. The ends were cut back, 1 base at V and 0 bases at J, with 6 bases in the middle. CDR3 coding DNA: TGTGCCAGTAGTATAGGGGGAGACCAAGAGACCCAGTACTTC. It encodes CASSIGGDQETQYF.

The rearrangement links TRBV6-5 to TRBJ2-5, with 9 bases that match TRBD1. The J call may not be correct, given that the DNA end is closer to TRBJ2-7. The CDR3 is 14 amino acids. Germline V lookup: CDR1 MNHEY, CDR2 SVGAGI. The CDR3 DNA reads as TGTGCCAGCAGAACGGGACAGGGTGCCTACGAGCAGTACTTC. This codes for CASRTGQGAYEQYF.

The V gene is TRBV5-1, the J gene TRBJ1-4; D uncertain. This CDR3 is 16 amino acids long. Germline assignment: CDR1 SGHRS and CDR2 YFSETQ. The ends were cut back, 4 bases at V and 4 bases at J, with 17 bases in the middle. The CDR3 sequence: CASSRSEGSGNEKLFF. The CDR3 DNA sequence: TGCGCCAGCAGCCGGAGTGAGGGATCGGGTAATGAAAAACTGTTTTTT.

The gene calls are TRBV7-2 and TRBJ2-7; possible D gene TRBD2, 6 bases. This CDR3 comprises 15 residues. V shed 1 base and J shed 0 bases, with 10 bases lying between them. The germline V gene has CDR1 SGHTA and CDR2 FQGNSA. The CDR3 bases are TGTGCCAGCAGCTTAGACGGGGGTAGCTCCTACGAGCAGTACTTC. Residues: CASSLDGGSSYEQYF.

In DNA form, the CDR3 reads TGTGCCAGCAGCAAAGGAGAAAAGGACAGGGGGTGGACTGAAGCTTTCTTT. This encodes CASSKGEKDRGWTEAFF. This sequence joins TRBV21-1 and TRBJ1-1; the table's D call TRBD1 went unverified against the DNA. TRBV21-1 is flagged as a pseudogene. The CDR3 is 17 amino acids.